The T cell receptor (beta chain) described here comes from a study of blood T cell repertoires in COVID-19. V was trimmed by 0 bases and J by 0 bases, leaving 21 bases between them. The CDR3 is 20 amino acids. Germline-derived CDR1 and CDR2 are GTSNPN and SVGIG (reference sequence). TCRdb keeps only in-frame clones here, not all; method: immunoSEQ multiplex PCR. The data show roughly 250,000 clones, 70% to 90% seen once. The study recruited people aged roughly 18 to 95 years across about two dozen US areas. Which cohort a participant joined came from the clinical history participants gave. Recovery meant two consecutive negative NP/OP PCR tests, professional clearance, or resolved symptoms.

Sequences were obtained from PBMCs or T cells enriched from blood (not recorded which). The TCR was taken from a woman in her 30s who had recovered from COVID-19. The chain has TRBV30 and TRBJ1-6; possibly TRBD1 for D (6 bases). CDR3 sequence: CAWSVQRGDKRSSYNSPLHF. The CDR3 region has the DNA TGTGCCTGGAGTGTACAGAGAGGGGACAAAAGGAGCTCCTATAATTCACCCCTCCACTTT.